One sample yielded the 20 T cell receptor beta chains listed below, sequenced in a study of blood T cell repertoires in COVID-19. Repertoires were generated with immunoSEQ multiplex PCR, while TCRdb's copy carries only in-frame clones and drops some. The profile covers approximately 200,000 clones, with 75% to 90% appearing a single time and around 2.3% taken by the ten largest. The sample was PBMCs or T cells enriched from blood (not recorded which). All receptors derive from a woman in her twenties or thirties who had recovered from COVID-19.

The V gene is TRBV3-1 (or the pseudogene TRBV3-2), the J gene TRBJ1-1; TRBD1 agrees at 7 bases. The CDR3 sequence is 14 residues long. The germline gives CDR1 LGHDT, CDR2 YNNKEL (reference sequence). The V and J ends lost 5 bases and 1 base, in that order; junction bases with no gene match: 4. CDR3: CASSFRDRNTEAFF. In DNA form, the CDR3 reads TGTGCCAGCAGCTTCCGGGACAGGAACACTGAAGCTTTCTTT.

This chain uses TRBV4-3 with TRBJ2-7; 9 nucleotides agree with TRBD1. The V segment lost 0 bases and the J segment 6 bases; nucleotides outside the gene matches: 9. The CDR3 has 16 residues. Germline assignment: CDR1 LGHNA and CDR2 YSLEER. The CDR3 here is CASSQDVNRGRVEQYF. DNA of the CDR3: TGCGCCAGCAGCCAAGATGTGAACAGGGGGCGCGTCGAGCAGTACTTC.

This chain joins TRBV9 and TRBJ2-1; D is possibly TRBD2 (5 bases). V was shortened by 3 bases and J by 3 bases, with 10 bases between the two germline ends. The CDR3 contains 14 residues. CDR1 and CDR2 (germline): SGDLS, YYNGEE. The CDR3 nucleotides read TGTGCCAGCAGCGCAGCGGCTAGCTACAATGAGCAGTTCTTC. It specifies CASSAAASYNEQFF.

The genes are TRBV12-3 or TRBV12-4 and TRBJ1-2; 7 bases line up with TRBD1. This CDR3 contains 13 residues. V gave up 3 bases and J gave up 6 bases; unmatched junction bases: 4. In DNA, the CDR3 is TGTGCCAGCAGTTTCAGGGGGTGGAATGGCTACACCTTC. It codes for CASSFRGWNGYTF.

V is TRBV5-1 and J is TRBJ2-2; TRBD2 matches at 13 bases. Trimming took 4 bases from V and 4 from J; bases not matched to a gene: 4. Germline V lookup: CDR1 SGHRS, CDR2 YFSETQ. The CDR3 runs 16 residues. This CDR3 is CASSAGLAGVTGELFF. The CDR3 region has the DNA TGCGCCAGCAGCGCTGGACTAGCGGGGGTCACCGGGGAGCTGTTTTTT.

The chain joins TRBV12-3 or TRBV12-4 to TRBJ1-1; D not resolved. The CDR3 runs 12 residues. Between the trimmed V and J ends, which lost 8 bases and 2 bases, there was a span of 9 bases. The CDR3 bases are TGTGCCAGCCGAGGCGATAACACTGAAGCTTTCTTT. It specifies CASRGDNTEAFF.

In the case of this clone: A junction end diverges from the germline sequence, so it may reflect a read error. The chain joins TRBV5-1 to TRBJ1-2; 11 bases fit TRBD1. CDR3 length equals 14 residues. Per the germline V gene, CDR1 is SGHRS and CDR2 is YFSETQ. The CDR3 DNA reads as TGCGCCAGCAGTTTGGGACAGGGGGAAGTTAGCTACACCTTC. This gives the protein CASSLGQGEVSYTF.

Comments on this clone: The sample holds other DNA sequences that translate to the same CDR3. The rearrangement joins TRBV12-3 or TRBV12-4 to TRBJ1-2, with a possible D match to TRBD1 (5 bases). The CDR3 has 13 residues. V lost 4 bases, J lost 3 bases, and 9 bases lay in between. CDR3 amino acids: CASSSREDYGYTF. The CDR3 bases are TGTGCCAGCAGTTCCAGGGAGGACTATGGCTACACCTTC.

This chain joins TRBV5-1 and TRBJ1-2; maybe TRBD1 (6 bases). CDR1 is SGHRS, CDR2 YFSETQ, per germline. The CDR3 has 13 residues. With 2 bases removed from V and 7 bases from J, the gap between germline ends came to 12 bases. The CDR3 loop is CASSFLQGFGYTF. For the CDR3, the DNA is TGCGCCAGCAGCTTCTTACAGGGTTTTGGCTACACCTTC.

CDR3 DNA: TGTGCCAGCAGCTTAGGTTCTGTTGAGCAGTTCTTC. Protein sequence: CASSLGSVEQFF. This rearrangement joins TRBV11-2 to TRBJ2-1; no reliable D call. V lost 1 base and J lost 9, with 7 bases in between. The CDR3 runs to 12 residues. The germline V gene has CDR1 SGHAT and CDR2 FQNNGV. The whole variable domain, remainder taken from reference TRBV11-2 and TRBJ2-1, is EAGVAQSPRYKIIEKRQSVAFWCNPISGHATLYWYQQILGQGPKLLIQFQNNGVVDDSQLPKDRFSAERLKGVDSTLKIQPAKLEDSAVYLCASSLGSVEQFFGPGTRLTVL.

The rearrangement uses TRBV4-2 and TRBJ2-5, with TRBD2 matching 8 bases. Germline-derived CDR1 and CDR2 are LGHNA and YNFKEQ. CDR3 length: 14 amino acids. With V trimmed by 4 bases and J by 3 bases, 4 bases remained unmatched. The CDR3 DNA follows: TGTGCCAGCAGCCTGACTAGCGCAAAAGAGACCCAGTACTTC. Protein: CASSLTSAKETQYF.

The chain employs TRBV19 and TRBJ1-4; a weak D match, TRBD1 (6 bases). Per germline, CDR1 LNHDA and CDR2 SQIVND (reference sequence). Between the trimmed V and J ends, which lost 4 bases and 6 bases, there was a span of 9 bases. This CDR3 region has 13 residues. As DNA, the CDR3 is TGTGCCAGTAGTAACCACAGGGATGAAAAACTGTTTTTT. Protein: CASSNHRDEKLFF.

This chain joins TRBV5-6 and TRBJ2-7; TRBD2 aligns across 8 bases. The germline V gene encodes CDR1 SGHDT and CDR2 YYEEEE. J gave up 0 bases and V 1 base, and 3 bases lay outside the gene matches. The CDR3 length is 15 residues. In DNA form, the CDR3 reads TGTGCCAGCAGCTTGTCCCTAGCGGGCTCCTACGAGCAGTACTTC. The encoded protein is CASSLSLAGSYEQYF.

The chain links TRBV29-1 to TRBJ2-1; TRBD2 aligns across 11 bases. V trimming: 7 bases; J trimming: 5 bases; junction bases outside the gene matches: 1. CDR1 SQVTM and CDR2 ANQGSEA come from the germline V gene. The CDR3 totals 12 residues. This chain's CDR3 is CSATSGDNEQFF. The CDR3 DNA follows: TGCAGCGCGACTAGCGGGGACAATGAGCAGTTCTTC.

This clone showed up just a few times. V usage is TRBV30 and J usage is TRBJ1-2; TRBD1 matches 8 bases. Looked up from germline, CDR1 is GTSNPN and CDR2 is SVGIG (reference sequence). The trim removed 4 bases at V and 7 bases at J, leaving 5 bases unmatched. The CDR3 consists of 12 residues. The CDR3 is CAWKGTGGGYTF. The CDR3 bases are TGTGCCTGGAAAGGGACAGGTGGTGGCTACACCTTC.

The chain joins TRBV27 to TRBJ1-1; D ambiguous. The CDR3 totals 14 residues. Per germline, CDR1 MNHEY and CDR2 SMNVEV (reference sequence). Trimming took off 5 bases at V and 1 base at J, with 11 bases between the two ends. The CDR3 here is CASSRAAPNTEAFF. In nucleotides, the CDR3 is TGTGCCAGCAGTCGAGCTGCCCCGAACACTGAAGCTTTCTTT.

The chain combines TRBV7-6 with TRBJ2-7; 8 nucleotides match TRBD2. Germline CDR1 and CDR2: SGHVS and FNYEAQ. This CDR3 region has 12 residues. Unmatched junction bases numbered 0, after V lost 3 bases and J lost 5 bases. DNA for the CDR3: TGTGCCAGCAGCTTCGGGAGGGACGAGCAGTACTTC. Its protein is CASSFGRDEQYF.

J is TRBJ2-5 and V is TRBV13; TRBD2 might be the D (5 bases). This CDR3 is built from 14 residues. Germline lookup yields CDR1 PRHDT and CDR2 FYEKMQ (reference sequence). V lost 0 bases and J 1 base, leaving 6 bases between the germline ends. This chain's CDR3 is CASSLGRGQETQYF. The CDR3, as DNA: TGTGCCAGCAGCTTAGGCCGGGGCCAAGAGACCCAGTACTTC. Full variable domain (rest looked up from reference TRBV13 and TRBJ2-5): AAGVIQSPRHLIKEKRETATLKCYPIPRHDTVYWYQQGPGQDPQFLISFYEKMQSDKGSIPDRFSAQQFSDYHSELNMSSLELGDSALYFCASSLGRGQETQYFGPGTRLLVL.

V usage is TRBV19 and J usage is TRBJ2-5; possible D gene TRBD2, 6 bases. The V end lost 4 bases, the J end lost 2 bases, and 11 bases lay between the germline ends. Per the germline V gene, CDR1 is LNHDA and CDR2 is SQIVND (reference sequence). The length of the CDR3 is 14 residues. The CDR3 region is CASSTPGDQETQYF. CDR3 nucleotides: TGTGCCAGTAGTACACCGGGAGATCAAGAGACCCAGTACTTC.

V usage is TRBV3-1 (or the pseudogene TRBV3-2) and J usage is TRBJ2-3, with a weak D call TRBD2 (5 bases). CDR3 length: 16 amino acids. V was trimmed by 1 base and J by 4 bases, leaving 15 bases between them. CDR1 LGHDT and CDR2 YNNKEL come from the germline V gene (reference sequence). The CDR3 loop is CASSQGVRLRADTQYF. The CDR3 DNA reads as TGTGCCAGCAGCCAAGGGGTCCGGCTGAGGGCAGATACGCAGTATTTT.